This TCR beta chain was found in a study of T cells in Graves' hyperthyroidism and ophthalmopathy (dated by TCRdb to about 2019). Concerning the study at large: Peripheral blood samples were taken at initial diagnosis, before any treatment was given. According to the paper, TCR Vbeta CDR3 sequencing was carried out on over 130 peripheral blood samples, which came from fewer than 50 ophthalmopathy, under 85 hyperthyroidism and approximately 17 progressor patients. Prospective prediction of ophthalmopathy was tested in an independent validation cohort of fewer than 20 hyperthyroidism patients and 17 patients who later progressed to ophthalmopathy. To identify distinguishing TCR V-J signatures, a discovery cohort of 95 to 100 patients was used, comprising 43 with Graves' ophthalmopathy and approximately 58 with stable Graves' hyperthyroidism. After blood sampling, hyperthyroidism patients were treated with methimazole at a starting dose of 30 mg daily, and ophthalmopathy patients were treated with high-dose intravenous methylprednisolone. In about six Graves' hyperthyroidism patients, the study also compared T-cell repertoires from thyroid tissue with T-cell repertoires from blood. For training and testing, the 100 or so patients in the discovery cohort were randomly divided in a 7:3 ratio. The investigation overall reported the following: A 13 V-J signature model separated ophthalmopathy from stable hyperthyroidism, with around 91% sensitivity and 81% to 83% specificity in cross-validation and 80%/75% in testing. Most expanded thyroid clonotypes (frequency above 0.001) were also detected in blood, suggesting blood repertoires may reflect thyroid immune responses. In validation, the model predicted progression to ophthalmopathy with about 71% sensitivity and approximately 78% specificity, a median of 6.5 months before onset. Sample size was not statistically predetermined, and blinding of investigators to group allocation was not performed.

This clonotype was counted ten times or more. Its antigen target is currently unknown. Base qualities are missing; no much larger clone stands one base away. Amplification of TCR beta CDR3 regions was carried out from RNA transcripts. The first round of RT-PCR for the TCR CDR3 was performed with the HTBI primer set and the Qiagen OneStep RT-PCR kit. Libraries were constructed in a second round of multiplex PCR, after which size selection and purification were carried out. The libraries were sequenced on an Illumina HiSeq2000 using paired-end 100 bp reads. The study's own analysis went as follows. SOAPnuke was used to process the raw data, removing reads that contained adapters or uncalled bases, had a mean Phred below 15, or lacked an exact match to the constant primer or identifier. High-quality paired reads were merged with COPE v1.2.5, and unique nucleotide sequences were defined as clonotypes. MiTCR v1.1 was used to align clonotypes to the IMGT TRBV, TRBD and TRBJ reference segments. Only V-J combinations with frequency above 0.0001, covering about 99% of repertoires, were analysed. A TCS score was defined as the ratio of F50 (clonal expansion) to E x V (chaos), with BLOSUM62-based TCRdist applied between CDR3 peptides within each V-J. Welch's t-statistics and random forest reduced just over 500 V-J features to roughly 13, which were used in a naive Bayes classifier (R e1071). The Morisita-Horn index was used to measure how similar the thyroid and blood repertoires were. TCRdb passed the public sequencing reads through fastp at Q25 and MiXCR, retaining productive beta sequences. Each record represents a unique CDR3 protein, reported with the most common genes and DNA among its rows. These V and J calls rely on TCRdb rather than the paper's analysis. This sample is represented by about 760,000 distinct CDR3 sequences; approximately 40% of them were singletons. Of the sample, approximately 31% is held by the ten largest clones.

Stable Graves' hyperthyroidism was defined as the absence of progression to ophthalmopathy over 18 months of follow-up. Hyperthyroidism patients were newly diagnosed, with disease duration under 2 months, and aged 18 to 65 years. The study excluded patients with uncontrolled infections, other autoimmune diseases, pregnancy or lactation. Clinical symptoms, serum thyroxine and TRAb, thyroid ultrasound, and orbital computed tomography formed the basis for the diagnoses. Ficoll-Paque density gradient centrifugation was used to isolate PBMCs from approximately 10 ml of fresh peripheral blood. Total RNA was extracted with Trizol reagent, and quality was checked on an Agilent 2100 Bioanalyzer. V is pared back by 0 bases and J by 10 bases, with 10 bases lying between the germline termini. The CDR3 has 13 amino acids, counting the end cysteine and phenylalanine. Here the CDR3 DNA is all that survives: 39 bases in frame from base 1. CDR1 is given as DFQATT and CDR2 as SNEGSKA, both from the germline V gene (reference sequence).

The receptor's source is a middle-aged woman with Graves' hyperthyroidism. The sample comprised blood. The chain uses TRBV20-1 and TRBJ1-6; the D gene is unclear. The CDR3 here reads CSARDYAHSPLHF. The DNA sequence is given as TGCAGTGCTAGAGATTACGCGCACTCACCCCTCCACTTT.